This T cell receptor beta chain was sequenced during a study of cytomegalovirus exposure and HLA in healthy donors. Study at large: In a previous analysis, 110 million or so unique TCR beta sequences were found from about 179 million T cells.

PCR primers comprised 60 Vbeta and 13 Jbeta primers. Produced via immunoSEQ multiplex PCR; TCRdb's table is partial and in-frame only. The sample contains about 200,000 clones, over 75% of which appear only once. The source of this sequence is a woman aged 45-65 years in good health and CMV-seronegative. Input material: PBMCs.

The CDR3: CASIGDRNTGELFF. CDR3 DNA: TGTGCCAGTATTGGGGACAGGAACACCGGGGAGCTGTTTTTT. The chain uses TRBV19 and TRBJ2-2, with TRBD1 identical over 7 bases. Germline V CDR1 and CDR2: LNHDA, SQIVND (reference sequence). This CDR3 spans 14 amino acids. Trimming cost V 7 bases and J 1 base; bases outside gene matches: 3.